One sample yielded the 12 T cell receptor beta chains listed below, sequenced in a study of tumor-infiltrating lymphocytes in localized non-small cell lung cancer. Assay used: immunoSEQ multiplex PCR; TCRdb lists only in-frame clones, some missing. Of about 9,900 clones detected, roughly 71% appear once; the ten largest clones hold under 25%. Sequencing was carried out using lung tumor tissue. These receptors all come from a human donor with non-small cell lung cancer.

This rearrangement joins TRBV5-1 to TRBJ2-3; the D gene is possibly TRBD2 (6 bases). The germline V and J ends were trimmed by 0 bases and 5 bases, with 13 bases remaining between them. This CDR3 comprises 15 residues. From germline, CDR1 is SGHRS and CDR2 YFSETQ. The chain's CDR3 is CASSLGGANRDTQYF. CDR3 nucleotides: TGCGCCAGCAGCTTGGGCGGGGCCAATAGAGATACGCAGTATTTT.

The V and J genes are TRBV5-6 and TRBJ1-2; TRBD1 matches 10 bases. Germline assignment: CDR1 SGHDT and CDR2 YYEEEE. The CDR3 covers 14 residues. Trimming at V came to 5 bases and at J to 7 bases, leaving 8 bases not matched to a gene. CDR3 nucleotide sequence: TGTGCCAGCAGTTGGGACAGGGGTTATTTTGGCTACACCTTC. This sequence encodes CASSWDRGYFGYTF.

V is TRBV19 and J is TRBJ1-3, with D unresolved. V shed 3 bases and J shed 0 bases, with 3 bases lying between them. CDR3 length equals 13 residues. Germline V gene sequence: CDR1 LNHDA, CDR2 SQIVND (reference sequence). CDR3 sequence reads: CASSITSGNTIYF. CDR3 DNA: TGTGCCAGTAGTATCACCTCTGGAAACACCATATATTTT.

The rearrangement uses TRBV5-1 and TRBJ1-1, with 7 bases that match TRBD1. J was trimmed by 0 bases and V by 6 bases; bases with no gene match: 14. The germline gives CDR1 SGHRS, CDR2 YFSETQ. The CDR3 is 17 amino acids. The CDR3 bases are TGCGCCAGCACCTACTCCGGGAGGGGGCTTATGAACACTGAAGCTTTCTTT. Protein: CASTYSGRGLMNTEAFF. Based on the CDR3 plus reference TRBV5-1 and TRBJ1-1, the full variable domain is KAGVTQTPRYLIKTRGQQVTLSCSPISGHRSVSWYQQTPGQGLQFLFEYFSETQRNKGNFPGRFSGRQFSNSRSEMNVSTLELGDSALYLCASTYSGRGLMNTEAFFGQGTRLTVV.

The chain couples TRBV4-2 to TRBJ2-2, with 15 bases matching TRBD2. V gave up 5 bases and J gave up 7 bases; unmatched junction bases: 11. In germline, CDR1 is LGHNA, CDR2 YNFKEQ. CDR3 length: 18 amino acids. CDR3 bases: TGTGCCAGCAGCACCCGGACTAGCGGGGGGGCAGGAGGCGGGGAGCTGTTTTTT. Residues: CASSTRTSGGAGGGELFF.

This clone came up a few times. The rearrangement uses TRBV9 and TRBJ1-3; D is possibly TRBD1 (5 bases). This CDR3 is 16 amino acids long. Germline CDR1 and CDR2: SGDLS and YYNGEE. Trimming cost V 4 bases and J 2 bases, with 16 bases left between them. This CDR3 reads CASSPRLGVPGNTIYF. The DNA of the CDR3 is TGTGCCAGCAGCCCCCGGTTAGGGGTACCTGGAAACACCATATATTTT.

This clone has only a few counts. This chain connects TRBV6-5 to TRBJ1-6; TRBD1 might be the D (6 bases). Between the trimmed V and J ends, which lost 2 bases and 4 bases, there was a span of 6 bases. The CDR3 consists of 14 residues. CDR1 and CDR2 from the germline V gene are MNHEY and SVGAGI. The CDR3 loop reads CASSYGQYNSPLHF. CDR3 nucleotides: TGTGCCAGCAGTTACGGACAGTATAATTCACCCCTCCACTTT.

In this sample, this clone turned up a few times. The chain combines TRBV11-2 with TRBJ1-2; unclear D gene. Trimming took 5 bases from V and 8 from J, leaving 15 bases between them. There are 13 residues in the CDR3. Germline V lookup: CDR1 SGHAT, CDR2 FQNNGV. CDR3 loop: CASSRFGVSGYTF. As DNA, the CDR3 is TGTGCCAGCAGCCGGTTTGGGGTTTCAGGCTACACCTTC.

The chain joins TRBV6-5 to TRBJ1-2; tentatively, D is TRBD1 (5 bases). Per the germline V gene, CDR1 is MNHEY and CDR2 is SVGAGI. The V end was cut by 4 bases, the J end by 3 bases, with 9 bases between. The CDR3 contains 13 residues. As DNA, the CDR3 is TGTGCCAGCAGTTCCGGGACCGACTATGGCTACACCTTC. It is translated as CASSSGTDYGYTF.

The rearrangement joins TRBV19 to TRBJ1-4, with a weak D call TRBD1 (6 bases). Germline V gene data show CDR1 as LNHDA and CDR2 as SQIVND (reference sequence). V gave up 6 bases and J gave up 5 bases, with 19 bases separating them. The CDR3 contains 16 residues. The CDR3 DNA is TGTGCCAGTAGAGGAGAACAGGGACACCGCAATGAAAAACTGTTTTTT. Amino acid sequence: CASRGEQGHRNEKLFF.

The chain employs TRBV27 and TRBJ2-1; D is unresolved. Germline V gives CDR1 MNHEY, CDR2 SMNVEV (reference sequence). The V gene lost 5 bases and the J gene lost 3 bases, with 14 bases spanning the gap. The CDR3 extends over 15 amino acids. In DNA, the CDR3 is TGTGCCAGCAGTATGATTAGCCCAGACTACAATGAGCAGTTCTTC. This codes for CASSMISPDYNEQFF.

The CDR3: CASSATIMAEAFF. The CDR3 region has the DNA TGTGCCAGCAGCGCGACAATAATGGCTGAAGCTTTCTTT. The chain employs TRBV2 and TRBJ1-1; no firm D call. Looked up from germline, CDR1 is SNHLY and CDR2 is FYNNEI. Trimming shortened V by 6 bases and J by 6 bases, and 14 bases separated the two germline ends. This CDR3 contains 13 residues.